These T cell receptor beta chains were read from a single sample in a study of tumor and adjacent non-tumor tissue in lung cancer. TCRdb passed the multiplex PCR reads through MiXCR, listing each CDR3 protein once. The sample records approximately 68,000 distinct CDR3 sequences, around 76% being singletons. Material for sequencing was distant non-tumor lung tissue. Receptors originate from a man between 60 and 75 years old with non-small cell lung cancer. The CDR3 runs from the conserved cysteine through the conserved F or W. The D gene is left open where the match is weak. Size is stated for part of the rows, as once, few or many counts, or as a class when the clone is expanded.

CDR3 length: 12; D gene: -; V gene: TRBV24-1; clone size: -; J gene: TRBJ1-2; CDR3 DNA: TGTGCTACCAGAGATTACAGGGACGGCTACACCTTC; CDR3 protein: CATRDYRDGYTF
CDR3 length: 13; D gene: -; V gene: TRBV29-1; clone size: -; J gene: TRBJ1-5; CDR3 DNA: TGCAGCGTCGCGGGGGGCAGGAATCAGCACCAGCATTTT; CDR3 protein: CSVAGGRNQHQHF
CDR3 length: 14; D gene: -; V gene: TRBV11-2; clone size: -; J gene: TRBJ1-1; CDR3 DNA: TGTGCCAGCAGCACGGACCTAATGAACACTGAAGCTTTCTTT; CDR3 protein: CASSTDLMNTEAFF
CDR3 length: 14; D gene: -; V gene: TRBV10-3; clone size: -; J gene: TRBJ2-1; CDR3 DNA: TGTGCCATCAGTTCCGGGTCAGGGGACAATGAGCAGTGCTTC; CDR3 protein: CAISSGSGDNEQCF
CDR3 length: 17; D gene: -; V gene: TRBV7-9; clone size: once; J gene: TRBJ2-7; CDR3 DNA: TGTGCCGGCAGCTTATTAATTCTATCGGACGGTACCTACGAGCAGTACTTC; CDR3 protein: CAGSLLILSDGTYEQYF
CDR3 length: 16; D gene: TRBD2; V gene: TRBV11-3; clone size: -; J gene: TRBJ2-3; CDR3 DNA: TGTGCCAGCAGCCCAGGGACTAGCGGTGTCACGTATACGCAGTATTTT; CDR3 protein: CASSPGTSGVTYTQYF
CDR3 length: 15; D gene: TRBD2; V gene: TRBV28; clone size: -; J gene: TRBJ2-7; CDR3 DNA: TGTGGCAGCAGTTTAACTACTAGCGGCTTCTACGAGCAGTACTTC; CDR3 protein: CGSSLTTSGFYEQYF
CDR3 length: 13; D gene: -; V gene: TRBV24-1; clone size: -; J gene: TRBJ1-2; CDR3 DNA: TGTGCCACCCGATCCGGAGCGGATGGCGTCTACACCTTC; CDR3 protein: CATRSGADGVYTF
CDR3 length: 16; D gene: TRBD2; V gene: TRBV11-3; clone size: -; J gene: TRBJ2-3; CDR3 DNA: TGTGCCAGCAGCTCCGGACTAGCAGATACCACAGACACGCAATATTTT; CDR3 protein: CASSSGLADTTDTQYF
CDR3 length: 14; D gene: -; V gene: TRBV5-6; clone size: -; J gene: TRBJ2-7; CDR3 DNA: TGTGCCTGCAGTTTATCCGGGGAGTCCTACGAGCAGTACTTC; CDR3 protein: CACSLSGESYEQYF
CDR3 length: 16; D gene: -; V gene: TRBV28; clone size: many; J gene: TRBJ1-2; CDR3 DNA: TGTGCCAGCAGTTTAACGTCGACAGAGAAGAAAGTAGGCTACACCTTC; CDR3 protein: CASSLTSTEKKVGYTF
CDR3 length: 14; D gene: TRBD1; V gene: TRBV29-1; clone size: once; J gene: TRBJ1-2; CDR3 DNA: TGCAGCGCCGTCGGGGACAGCCCTTCCTATGGTTACACCTTC; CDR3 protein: CSAVGDSPSYGYTF
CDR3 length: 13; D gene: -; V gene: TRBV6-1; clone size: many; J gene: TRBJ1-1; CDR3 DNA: TGTGCCAGCAGTGATACAGATAACACTGAAGCTTTCTTT; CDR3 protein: CASSDTDNTEAFF
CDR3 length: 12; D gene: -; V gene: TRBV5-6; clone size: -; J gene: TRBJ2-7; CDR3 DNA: TGTGCCAGCACCGGCGGGGTCTACGGGCAGTACTTT; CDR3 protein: CASTGGVYGQYF
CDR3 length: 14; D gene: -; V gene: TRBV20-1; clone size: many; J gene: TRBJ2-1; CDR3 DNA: TGCAGTGCTAGAGAGCCGGGACCCCACAATGAGCAGTTCTTC; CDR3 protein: CSAREPGPHNEQFF
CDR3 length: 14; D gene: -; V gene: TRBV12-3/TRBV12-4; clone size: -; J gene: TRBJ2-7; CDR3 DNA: TGTGCCAGCAGTTTTCTTGGGAGCTCCTACGTGCACTATTTC; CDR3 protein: CASSFLGSSYVHYF
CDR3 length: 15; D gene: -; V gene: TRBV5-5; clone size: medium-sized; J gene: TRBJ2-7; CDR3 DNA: TGTGCCAGCAGCTTGGGCTGGGGAGGTGACTACGAGCAGTACTTC; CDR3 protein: CASSLGWGGDYEQYF
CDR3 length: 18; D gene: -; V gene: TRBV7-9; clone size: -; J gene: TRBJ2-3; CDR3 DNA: TGTGCCAGCAGCTTAGGGGCTAGCGTTTTTCCTAGCACTGATACGCAGTATTTT; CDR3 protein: CASSLGASVFPSTDTQYF
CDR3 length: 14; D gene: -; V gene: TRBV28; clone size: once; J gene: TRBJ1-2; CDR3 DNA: TGTGCCAGAAGTCCACTAGGGACCGAAAATGGCTACACTTTC; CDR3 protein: CARSPLGTENGYTF
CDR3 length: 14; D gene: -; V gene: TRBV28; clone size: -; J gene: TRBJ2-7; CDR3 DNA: TGTGCCAGCAACCCACGCAGGGAGGCCTACGAGCAGTACTTC; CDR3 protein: CASNPRREAYEQYF
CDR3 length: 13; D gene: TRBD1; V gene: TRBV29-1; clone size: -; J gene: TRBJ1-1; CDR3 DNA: TGCAGCACCTCGGCAGGGGGGGGCACTGAAGCTTTATTT; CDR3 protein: CSTSAGGGTEALF
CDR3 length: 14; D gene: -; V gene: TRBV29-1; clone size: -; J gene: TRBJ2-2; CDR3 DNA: TGCAGCACCTACCCCATGGTCGTGGGCGGGGAGCTGTTTTTT; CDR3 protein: CSTYPMVVGGELFF
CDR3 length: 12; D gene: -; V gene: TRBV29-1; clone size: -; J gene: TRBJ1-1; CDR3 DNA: TGCAGCGTTGAAGAGCCGAACACTGAAGCTTTCTTT; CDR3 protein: CSVEEPNTEAFF
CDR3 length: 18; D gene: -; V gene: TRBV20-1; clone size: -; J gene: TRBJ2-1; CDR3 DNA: TGCAGTGCTATAGACCGCACGGGTAGCGGAGAAAATTACAGTGAGCAGTTCTTC; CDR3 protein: CSAIDRTGSGENYSEQFF
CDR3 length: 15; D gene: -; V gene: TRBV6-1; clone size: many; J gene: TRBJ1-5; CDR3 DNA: TGTGCCAGCAGTGAAGGTGTGGGCCCAAATCAGCCCCAGCATTTT; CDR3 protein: CASSEGVGPNQPQHF
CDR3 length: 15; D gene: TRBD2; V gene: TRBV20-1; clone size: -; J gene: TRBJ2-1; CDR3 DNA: TGCAGTGCCAGAATCCCCTATAGCGGGAGGTCTCAGCAGTTCTTC; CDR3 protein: CSARIPYSGRSQQFF
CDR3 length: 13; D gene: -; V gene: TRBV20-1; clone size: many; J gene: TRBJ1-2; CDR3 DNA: TGCAGTGCTGAGGGAGCCTCCCGCTATGGCTACACCTTC; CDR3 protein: CSAEGASRYGYTF
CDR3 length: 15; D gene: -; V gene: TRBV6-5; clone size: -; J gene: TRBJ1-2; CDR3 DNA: TGTGTCAGCAGTCGACATGGTGGGAATAACTACGGCTACACCTTC; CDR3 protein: CVSSRHGGNNYGYTF
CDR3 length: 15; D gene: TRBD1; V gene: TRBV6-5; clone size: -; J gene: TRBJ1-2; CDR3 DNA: TGTGTCGGCAGTCGACAGGGTGGGAATAACTATGGCTACATCTTC; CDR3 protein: CVGSRQGGNNYGYIF
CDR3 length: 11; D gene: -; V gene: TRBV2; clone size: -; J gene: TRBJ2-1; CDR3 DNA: TGTGCCAGCAACAGGGTCAATGAGCAGTTCTTC; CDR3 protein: CASNRVNEQFF
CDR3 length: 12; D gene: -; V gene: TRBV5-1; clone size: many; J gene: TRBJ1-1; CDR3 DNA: TGCGCCAGCAGCTTCTTTGGGATTGAAGCTTTCTTT; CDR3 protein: CASSFFGIEAFF
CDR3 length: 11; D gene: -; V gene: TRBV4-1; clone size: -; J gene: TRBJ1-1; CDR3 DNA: TGCTCAAGCAGCCACGGCTCTGATGCTTTCTTT; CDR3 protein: CSSSHGSDAFF
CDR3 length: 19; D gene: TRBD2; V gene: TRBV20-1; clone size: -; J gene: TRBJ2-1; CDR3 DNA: TGCAGTGCTAGAGACAAGGGACTAGCGGGAGGGCCCTCCTGCAATGAGCAGTTCTTC; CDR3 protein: CSARDKGLAGGPSCNEQFF
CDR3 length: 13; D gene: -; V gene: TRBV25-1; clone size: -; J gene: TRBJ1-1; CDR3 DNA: TGTGCCAGCCAAATGGGGGGGAACAGTGGAGCTTTCTTT; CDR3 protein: CASQMGGNSGAFF
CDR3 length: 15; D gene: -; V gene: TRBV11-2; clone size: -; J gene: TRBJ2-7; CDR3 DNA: TGTACCATCAGGGGATGGGGCCGGGGCTCCTACGAGCAGTACTTC; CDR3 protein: CTIRGWGRGSYEQYF
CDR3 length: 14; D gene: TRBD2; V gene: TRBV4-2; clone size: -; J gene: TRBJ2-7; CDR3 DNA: TGCGCCAGGAGCCAAGAAGGGAGGGCCTACGAGCAGTACTTT; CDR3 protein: CARSQEGRAYEQYF
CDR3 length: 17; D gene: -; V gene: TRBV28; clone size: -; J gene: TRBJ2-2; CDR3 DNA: TGTGCCAGCAGTTTTAGGGTTGGTGACTACAGGGCCGGGGAGCTGTTTTTT; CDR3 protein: CASSFRVGDYRAGELFF
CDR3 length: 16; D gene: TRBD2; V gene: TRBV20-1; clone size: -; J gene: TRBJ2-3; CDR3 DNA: TGCAGTGCCATGGGACTAGCGGGAGCGGGAACGAATACGCAGTATTTT; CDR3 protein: CSAMGLAGAGTNTQYF
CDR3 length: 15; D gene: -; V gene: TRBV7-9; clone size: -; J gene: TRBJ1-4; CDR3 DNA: TGTGCCAGCAGCATTTCAGGGGTGACCAATGAAAAACTGTTTTTT; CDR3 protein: CASSISGVTNEKLFF
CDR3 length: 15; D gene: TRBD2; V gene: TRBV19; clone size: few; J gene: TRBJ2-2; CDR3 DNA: TGTGCCTTAGGGAGCGGGAGGGCCAACACCCGGGAGCTATTTTTT; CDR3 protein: CALGSGRANTRELFF
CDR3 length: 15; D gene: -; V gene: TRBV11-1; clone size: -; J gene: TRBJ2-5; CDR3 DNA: TGTACCAGCAGCTTAGCTCCTGGACTCCAAGAGACCCAGTACTTC; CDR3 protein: CTSSLAPGLQETQYF
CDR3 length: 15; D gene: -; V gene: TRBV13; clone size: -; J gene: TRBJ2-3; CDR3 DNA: TGTGCCAGCAGCTTAGCTAGACAGAACATATATACGCAGTATTTT; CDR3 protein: CASSLARQNIYTQYF
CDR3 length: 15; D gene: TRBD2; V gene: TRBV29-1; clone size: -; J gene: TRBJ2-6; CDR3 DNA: TGCAGCGTTGCAGCGGGAGGTACCGGGCCCAACATCCTGACTTTC; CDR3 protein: CSVAAGGTGPNILTF
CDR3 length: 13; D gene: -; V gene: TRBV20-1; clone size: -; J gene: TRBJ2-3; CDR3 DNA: TGCAGTGCTAAAAGCGGGACAGCAGATGCGCAGTATTTT; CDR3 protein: CSAKSGTADAQYF
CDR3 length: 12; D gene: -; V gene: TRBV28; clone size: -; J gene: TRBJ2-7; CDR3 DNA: TGTGCCAGCAGTTTCCTCTTCTACGAGCAGTACTTC; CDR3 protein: CASSFLFYEQYF
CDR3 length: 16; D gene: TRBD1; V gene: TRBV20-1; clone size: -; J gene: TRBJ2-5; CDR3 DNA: TGCAGTGCTAGAGGGGGCACAGGGGGGATGCCTGAGACCCAGTACTTC; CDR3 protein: CSARGGTGGMPETQYF
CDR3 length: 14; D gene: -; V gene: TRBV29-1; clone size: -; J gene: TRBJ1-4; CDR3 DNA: TGCGGCGTGGGGACCGGGGGGACTAATGAAAAACCGTTTTTT; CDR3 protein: CGVGTGGTNEKPFF
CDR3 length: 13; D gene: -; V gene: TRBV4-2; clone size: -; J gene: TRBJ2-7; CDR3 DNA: TGTGCCAGCAGCCAAGAGGTAAACTACGAGCAGTATTTC; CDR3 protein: CASSQEVNYEQYF
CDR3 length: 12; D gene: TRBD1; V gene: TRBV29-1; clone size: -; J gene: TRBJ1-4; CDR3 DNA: TGCAGCGCGCGGACAGGGAATGAAAAACTATTTTTT; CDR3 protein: CSARTGNEKLFF
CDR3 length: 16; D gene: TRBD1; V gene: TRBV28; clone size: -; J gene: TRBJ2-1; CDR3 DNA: TGTGCCAGCAAGGGGATACCGACAGGGGACCACAATGAGCAGTTCTTC; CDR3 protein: CASKGIPTGDHNEQFF
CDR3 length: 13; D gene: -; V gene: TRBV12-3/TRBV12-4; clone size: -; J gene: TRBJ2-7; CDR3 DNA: TGTGCCAGCAGAGACAGATATGACTACGAGCAATACTTC; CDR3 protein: CASRDRYDYEQYF
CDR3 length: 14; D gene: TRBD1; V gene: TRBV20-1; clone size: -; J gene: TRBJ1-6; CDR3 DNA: TGCTGTGCTAGGGACAGGGAATCGTTATCACCCCTCCACTTT; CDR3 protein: CCARDRESLSPLHF
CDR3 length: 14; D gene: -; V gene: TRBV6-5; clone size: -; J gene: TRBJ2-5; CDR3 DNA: TGTGCTAGCAGGGGAGGGGGACCTATAAAGATCCAGTACTTC; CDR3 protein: CASRGGGPIKIQYF
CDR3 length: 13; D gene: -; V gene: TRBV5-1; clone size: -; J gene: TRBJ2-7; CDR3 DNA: TGCGCCAGCAGCCCATCACAGGCTCACGAGCAGTACTTC; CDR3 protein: CASSPSQAHEQYF